The entry below describes one TCR beta chain. Its specificity is unknown. UMI-tagged TRB cDNA libraries were built via 5' RACE. TCRdb re-analyzed the 5' RACE reads; it lists each CDR3 protein once, without DNA. The table lists about 130,000 distinct CDR3 sequences, with roughly 0.59% in the top ten. These data belong to a study of CXCR3-negative and CXCR3-positive naive CD8 T cells. Germline V CDR1 and CDR2: GTSNPN, SVGIG (reference sequence). CDR3 length: 14 residues. Study-wide results and caveats: In CXCR3-positive naive cells, the TRB CDR3s were more hydrophobic than in CXCR3-negative naive cells.

This sequence was found in a human donor in good health. Some clones in this sample may be carry-over from other donors' samples. J is TRBJ2-7 and V is TRBV30. Specimen: naive CXCR3+ CD8+ T cells from blood. Indicated subset: CD45RO-CCR7+CD27+CD95- naive CD8+ T cells expressing CXCR3 (TNR3+). The CDR3 region is CAWSVQRDLYEQYF.